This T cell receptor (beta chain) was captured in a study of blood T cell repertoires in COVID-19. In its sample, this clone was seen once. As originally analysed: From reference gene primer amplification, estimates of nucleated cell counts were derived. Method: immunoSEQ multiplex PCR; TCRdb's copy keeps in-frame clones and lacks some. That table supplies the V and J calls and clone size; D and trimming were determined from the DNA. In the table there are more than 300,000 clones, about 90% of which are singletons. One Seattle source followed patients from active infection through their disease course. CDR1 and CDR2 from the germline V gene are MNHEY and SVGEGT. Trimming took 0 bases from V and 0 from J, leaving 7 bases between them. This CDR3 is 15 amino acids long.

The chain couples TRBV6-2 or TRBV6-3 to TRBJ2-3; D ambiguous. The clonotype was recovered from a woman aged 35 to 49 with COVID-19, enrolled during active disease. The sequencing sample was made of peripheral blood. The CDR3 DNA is TGTGCCAGCAGTTACTCTCAGACTAGCACAGATACGCAGTATTTT. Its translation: CASSYSQTSTDTQYF.